This entry lists 25 T cell receptor beta chains sequenced from one sample in a study of OX40 agonist ivuxolimab in advanced cancers. Repertoires were generated with immunoSEQ multiplex PCR, while TCRdb's copy carries only in-frame clones and drops some. The sample has 30,000 to 40,000 clones; roughly 91% are singletons. Sequences were derived from CD4+ or CD8+ T cells sorted from blood, sampled in a trial of the OX40 agonist ivuxolimab. The receptors were gathered from an adult with an advanced solid tumor such as melanoma, head and neck, liver or kidney cancer.

This clone has just a few counts. The rearrangement joins TRBV7-9 to TRBJ1-5; D ambiguous. V dropped 4 bases and J dropped 3 bases, with 10 bases sitting between them. This CDR3 is built from 14 residues. Germline CDR1 reads SEHNR; CDR2 reads FQNEAQ (reference sequence). CDR3 nucleotide sequence: TGTGCCAGCAGCTCAGCGGGGTCCAATCAGCCCCAGCATTTT. Translated: CASSSAGSNQPQHF.

The J gene is TRBJ1-3, the V gene TRBV27; D might be TRBD1 (5 bases). Germline values: CDR1 MNHEY, CDR2 SMNVEV (reference sequence). This CDR3 has 15 residues. V gave up 4 bases and J gave up 0 bases, with 10 bases separating them. CDR3 nucleotide sequence: TGTGCCAGCAGTTCGGGGACTTTCTCTGGAAACACCATATATTTT. Its translation: CASSSGTFSGNTIYF.

The chain joins TRBV13 to TRBJ2-1, with 8 positions matching TRBD2. Germline V lookup: CDR1 PRHDT, CDR2 FYEKMQ (reference sequence). J lost 0 bases, V lost 6 bases, and 10 bases had no gene match. This CDR3 contains 17 residues. The CDR3 here is CASSSHTSGNSYNEQFF. CDR3 coding DNA: TGTGCCAGCAGTTCCCACACTAGCGGAAACTCCTACAATGAGCAGTTCTTC.

V and J are TRBV2 and TRBJ1-2; TRBD1 might be the D (6 bases). This CDR3 has 11 residues. The germline gives CDR1 SNHLY, CDR2 FYNNEI. Between the trimmed V and J ends, which lost 11 bases and 4 bases, there was a span of 11 bases. The CDR3 spells CAPGGAYGYTF. The DNA for the CDR3 is TGTGCCCCGGGGGGGGCCTATGGCTACACCTTC.

The V call is TRBV7-2, the J call TRBJ1-1; perhaps TRBD1 as D (5 bases). Trimming removed 1 base from V and 3 bases from J, with 6 bases in between. The length of the CDR3 is 13 residues. Per germline, CDR1 SGHTA and CDR2 FQGNSA. CDR3 residues: CASSLVGDTEAFF. The DNA of the CDR3 is TGTGCCAGCAGCTTAGTAGGGGACACTGAAGCTTTCTTT.

The chain carries TRBV27 and TRBJ2-3; the match to TRBD2 covers 10 bases. The length of the CDR3 is 15 residues. Germline values: CDR1 MNHEY, CDR2 SMNVEV (reference sequence). Trimming took 10 bases from V and 4 from J; bases not matched to a gene: 11. CDR3 region: CATRPSGRGADTQYF. The CDR3 DNA reads as TGTGCCACGCGGCCTAGCGGGAGAGGCGCAGATACGCAGTATTTT.

Regarding this clone: Other DNA sequences in this specimen translate into the identical CDR3. The chain is built from TRBV27 and TRBJ1-1; D unresolved. Germline CDR1 reads MNHEY; CDR2 reads SMNVEV (reference sequence). V was trimmed by 3 bases and J by 5 bases, leaving 4 bases between them. The CDR3 contains 11 residues. This CDR3 reads CASSLGTEAFF. In DNA form, the CDR3 reads TGTGCCAGCAGTTTGGGGACTGAAGCTTTCTTT.

This sequence joins TRBV30 and TRBJ1-1; weak D call: TRBD1 (6 bases). The CDR3 totals 13 residues. Germline V CDR1 and CDR2: GTSNPN, SVGIG (reference sequence). Trimming took off 2 bases at V and 4 bases at J, with 11 bases between the two ends. CDR3 loop: CAWSSQGSTEAFF. CDR3 in DNA: TGTGCCTGGAGTTCTCAGGGGAGCACTGAAGCTTTCTTT.

This chain links TRBV11-2 with TRBJ1-1; D ambiguous. This CDR3 is 11 amino acids long. Germline lookup yields CDR1 SGHAT and CDR2 FQNNGV. Trimming cost V 2 bases and J 8 bases, with 6 bases left between them. CDR3 nucleotides: TGTGCCAGCAGCTTATTTCGAGAAGCTTTCTTT. It is translated as CASSLFREAFF.

The rearrangement uses TRBV12-5 and TRBJ2-7; D possibly matches TRBD1 or TRBD2 (5 bases each). Germline V gene sequence: CDR1 LGHNT, CDR2 FRNRAP. The CDR3 consists of 16 residues. V shed 6 bases and J shed 4 bases, with 22 bases lying between them. Here the CDR3 DNA reads TGTGCTAGTGGCCCTCCATCAGGGCGGGCGCGATACGAGCAGTACTTC. Protein: CASGPPSGRARYEQYF.

This clone has a handful of counts. The V gene is TRBV11-2, the J gene TRBJ2-3; D ambiguous. The CDR3 totals 15 residues. Germline values: CDR1 SGHAT, CDR2 FQNNGV. Trimming removed 5 bases from V and 2 bases from J, with 14 bases in between. CDR3 protein: CASSPILESTDTQYF. The CDR3, as DNA: TGTGCCAGCAGCCCAATACTGGAATCCACAGATACGCAGTATTTT.

The chain joins TRBV20-1 to TRBJ2-7; D is undetermined. CDR1 and CDR2 (germline): DFQATT, SNEGSKA (reference sequence). V was cut by 6 bases and J by 6 bases, with 9 bases left in between. The CDR3 has 10 amino acids. The CDR3 spells CSAGSGEQYF. The CDR3, as DNA: TGCAGTGCGGGATCGGGCGAGCAGTACTTC.

The chain links TRBV27 to TRBJ2-1; TRBD2 matches 9 bases. The V and J ends lost 6 bases and 4 bases, in that order; junction bases with no gene match: 10. Germline V gene lookup returns CDR1 MNHEY and CDR2 SMNVEV (reference sequence). This CDR3 spans 16 amino acids. Written as DNA, the CDR3 is TGTGCCAGCAGCCAAGGGACTAGCTCAATGTACAATGAGCAGTTCTTC. This encodes CASSQGTSSMYNEQFF.

This chain uses TRBV2 with TRBJ2-5, with 9 bases fitting TRBD2. Germline lookup yields CDR1 SNHLY and CDR2 FYNNEI. The junction had 9 bases not matched to a gene; V was cut back by 6 bases and J by 4 bases. This CDR3 has 15 residues. The CDR3 protein is CASRVSGRPLETQYF. The CDR3 DNA is TGTGCCAGCAGGGTGAGCGGGAGGCCGCTAGAGACCCAGTACTTC.

The chain carries TRBV19 and TRBJ1-6; D is uncertain. The CDR3 runs 13 residues. Germline values: CDR1 LNHDA, CDR2 SQIVND (reference sequence). The V end lost 3 bases, the J end lost 4 bases, and 4 bases lay between the germline ends. Here the CDR3 DNA reads TGTGCCAGTAGTATGGCGTATAATTCACCCCTCCACTTT. Its translation is CASSMAYNSPLHF.

This clone was seen once. This sequence joins TRBV30 and TRBJ1-2; 9 nucleotides match TRBD1. Unmatched junction bases numbered 8, after V lost 1 base and J lost 5 bases. Germline V gene sequence: CDR1 GTSNPN, CDR2 SVGIG (reference sequence). The CDR3 consists of 15 residues. In DNA form, the CDR3 reads TGTGCCTGGAGTGATCACAGGGGGCTTAGTTATGGCTACACCTTC. It yields the protein CAWSDHRGLSYGYTF.

The V and J genes are TRBV4-1 and TRBJ2-4; 10 bases line up with TRBD2. The CDR3 loop spans 17 amino acids. Trimming at V came to 3 bases and at J to 6 bases, leaving 11 bases not matched to a gene. Germline CDR1 reads MGHRA; CDR2 reads YSYEKL. The DNA for the CDR3 is TGCGCCAGCAGCCATGTAAAGGGCGAGCGGGAGGGAAACATTCAGTACTTC. Amino acid sequence: CASSHVKGEREGNIQYF.

The chain combines TRBV11-2 with TRBJ1-5; D not certain. V was cut by 0 bases and J by 9 bases, with 12 bases left in between. The germline CDR1 and CDR2 sequences are SGHAT and FQNNGV. The CDR3 has 14 residues. CDR3 nucleotides: TGTGCCAGCAGCTTAGATAACTCCGGGCGGCCCCAGCATTTT. Its protein is CASSLDNSGRPQHF.

The rearrangement uses TRBV5-4 and TRBJ1-1; D ambiguous. V was cut by 5 bases and J by 1 base, with 12 bases left in between. This CDR3 has 14 amino acids. Per the germline V gene, CDR1 is SGHNT and CDR2 is YYREEE (reference sequence). CDR3 nucleotides: TGTGCCAGCAGTTGGGATTTTTCGAACACTGAAGCTTTCTTT. This codes for CASSWDFSNTEAFF.

The chain links TRBV28 to TRBJ1-2; D is uncertain. CDR3 length equals 13 residues. The germline V gene encodes CDR1 MDHEN and CDR2 SYDVKM. Trimming removed 5 bases from V and 4 bases from J, with 11 bases in between. CDR3 sequence: CASSPRGSYGYTF. The CDR3 DNA reads TGTGCCAGCAGTCCTCGCGGGTCCTATGGCTACACCTTC.

The chain links TRBV2 to TRBJ1-5; 8 positions agree with TRBD1. V shed 4 bases and J 0 bases; nucleotides not matched to a gene: 5. Germline-derived CDR1 and CDR2 are SNHLY and FYNNEI. The length of the CDR3 is 16 residues. CDR3 DNA: TGTGCCAGCAGTGCAGGGGGCCCATATAGCAATCAGCCCCAGCATTTT. Translated, it gives CASSAGGPYSNQPQHF.

V gene TRBV29-1 combines with J gene TRBJ1-1, with 7 positions matching TRBD1. This CDR3 region has 12 residues. After removal of 5 bases from V and 4 bases from J, the junction contained 4 bases not matched to a gene. Germline CDR1 SQVTM, CDR2 ANQGSEA. The CDR3 DNA sequence: TGCAGCGTTAGGGGGCTGAGCACTGAAGCTTTCTTT. Translation gives CSVRGLSTEAFF.

CDR3 sequence reads: CASSEGHAEETQYF. In nucleotides, the CDR3 is TGTGCCAGCAGCGAGGGGCATGCGGAGGAGACCCAGTACTTC. The chain combines TRBV11-2 with TRBJ2-5, with D possibly called TRBD1 or TRBD2 (5 bases each). Trimming removed 5 bases at V and 5 bases at J, with 15 bases between. This CDR3 is built from 14 residues. Germline CDR1 is SGHAT and CDR2 is FQNNGV.

This chain connects TRBV29-1 to TRBJ2-7; D is perhaps TRBD2 (5 bases). Trimming removed 4 bases at V and 0 bases at J, with 13 bases between. The germline CDR1 and CDR2 sequences are SQVTM and ANQGSEA. This CDR3 is 14 amino acids long. CDR3 coding DNA: TGCAGCGTTGTGGTGGCGGGCCACTCCTACGAGCAGTACTTC. Encoded protein: CSVVVAGHSYEQYF.

This clone was recorded only once. The chain recombines TRBV19 with TRBJ1-3, with TRBD1 as a possible D gene (6 bases). This CDR3 is 15 amino acids long. V was shortened by 5 bases and J by 1 base, with 12 bases between the two germline ends. CDR1 is LNHDA and CDR2 is SQIVND in the germline V gene (reference sequence). Written as DNA, the CDR3 is TGTGCCAGTAGTCCATCGACAGGTTCTGGAAACACCATATATTTT. Protein: CASSPSTGSGNTIYF. Looking up the rest from reference TRBV19 and TRBJ1-3 gives the full variable domain: DGGITQSPKYLFRKEGQNVTLSCEQNLNHDAMYWYRQDPGQGLRLIYYSQIVNDFQKGDIAEGYSVSREKKESFPLTVTSAQKNPTAFYLCASSPSTGSGNTIYFGEGSWLTVV.